The entry that follows covers one T cell receptor (beta chain) sequence. TCRdb's table, derived via immunoSEQ multiplex PCR, lists solely in-frame clones and lacks some. The table shows fewer than 150,000 clones, with 84% occurring only once. This sample is part of a study of blood T cell repertoires in COVID-19. V shed 6 bases and J shed 0 bases, with 15 bases lying between them. There are 15 residues in the CDR3. CDR1 MNHEY and CDR2 SVGAGI come from the germline V gene. The sample was PBMCs or T cells enriched from blood (not recorded which). The source of this sequence is a woman under 30 who had been exposed to COVID-19. This chain joins TRBV6-5 and TRBJ2-7; weak D call: TRBD2 (7 bases). The CDR3 loop is CASRSQGGGSYEQYF. CDR3 nucleotides: TGTGCCAGCAGATCGCAGGGAGGGGGCTCCTACGAGCAGTACTTC.